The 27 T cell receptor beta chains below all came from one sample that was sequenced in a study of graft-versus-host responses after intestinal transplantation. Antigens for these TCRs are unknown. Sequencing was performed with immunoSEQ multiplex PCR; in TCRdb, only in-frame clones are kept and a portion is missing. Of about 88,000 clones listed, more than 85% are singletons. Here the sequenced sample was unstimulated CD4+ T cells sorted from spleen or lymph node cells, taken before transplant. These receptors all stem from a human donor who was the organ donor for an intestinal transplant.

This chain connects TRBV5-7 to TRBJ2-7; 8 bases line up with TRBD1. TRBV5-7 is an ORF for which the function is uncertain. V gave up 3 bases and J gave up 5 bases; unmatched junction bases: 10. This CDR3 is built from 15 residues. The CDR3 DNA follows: TGTGCCAGCAGCTCCCACGGACAGGGTGCCCACGAGCAGTACTTC. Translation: CASSSHGQGAHEQYF.

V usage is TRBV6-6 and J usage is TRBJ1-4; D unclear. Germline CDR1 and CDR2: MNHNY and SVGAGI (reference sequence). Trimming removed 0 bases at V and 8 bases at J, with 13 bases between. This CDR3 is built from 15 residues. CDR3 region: CASSYSSPSREKLFF. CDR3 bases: TGTGCCAGCAGTTACTCGAGTCCATCCAGGGAAAAACTGTTTTTT.

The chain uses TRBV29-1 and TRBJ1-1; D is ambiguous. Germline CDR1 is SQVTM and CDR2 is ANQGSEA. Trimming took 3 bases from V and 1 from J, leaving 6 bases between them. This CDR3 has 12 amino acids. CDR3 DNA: TGCAGCGTTGATTCAGGGAACACTGAAGCTTTCTTT. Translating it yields CSVDSGNTEAFF.

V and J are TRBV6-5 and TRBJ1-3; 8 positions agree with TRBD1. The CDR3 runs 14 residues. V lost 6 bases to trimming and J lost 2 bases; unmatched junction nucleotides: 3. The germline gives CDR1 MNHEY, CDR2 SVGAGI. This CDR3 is CASSRTGTGNTIYF. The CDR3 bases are TGTGCCAGCAGCAGGACAGGGACTGGAAACACCATATATTTT.

The DNA of the CDR3 is TGCAGCGGTGGGGGGTTGGCGGCGGGAGCCGGGGAGCTGTTTTTT. Encoded protein: CSGGGLAAGAGELFF. V gene TRBV29-1 combines with J gene TRBJ2-2, with 7 bases lining up with TRBD2. Germline assignment: CDR1 SQVTM and CDR2 ANQGSEA. V shed 7 bases and J 6 bases; nucleotides not matched to a gene: 14. CDR3 length: 15 residues.

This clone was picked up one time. This CDR3 is CASSWGMSATNEKLFF. CDR3 bases: TGTGCCAGCAGCTGGGGCATGTCAGCAACTAATGAAAAACTGTTTTTT. The rearrangement links TRBV5-6 to TRBJ1-4; TRBD1 might be the D (5 bases). This CDR3 spans 16 amino acids. CDR1 SGHDT and CDR2 YYEEEE come from the germline V gene. Trimming shortened V by 3 bases and J by 0 bases, and 12 bases separated the two germline ends.

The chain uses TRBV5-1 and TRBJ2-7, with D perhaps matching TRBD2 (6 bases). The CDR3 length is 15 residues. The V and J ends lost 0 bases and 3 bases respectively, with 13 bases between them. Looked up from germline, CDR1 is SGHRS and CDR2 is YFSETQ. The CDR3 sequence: CASSLVFQGGYEQYF. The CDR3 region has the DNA TGCGCCAGCAGCTTGGTGTTCCAGGGAGGCTACGAGCAGTACTTC.

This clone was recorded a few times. For the CDR3, the DNA is TGTGCCAGCAGTATAGGGGACAGGGGGCAAGATACGCAGTATTTT. Amino acids: CASSIGDRGQDTQYF. V is TRBV27 and J is TRBJ2-3, with 12 bases identical to TRBD1. The CDR3 spans 15 residues. With V trimmed by 5 bases and J by 5 bases, 5 bases remained unmatched. Germline V gene lookup returns CDR1 MNHEY and CDR2 SMNVEV (reference sequence).

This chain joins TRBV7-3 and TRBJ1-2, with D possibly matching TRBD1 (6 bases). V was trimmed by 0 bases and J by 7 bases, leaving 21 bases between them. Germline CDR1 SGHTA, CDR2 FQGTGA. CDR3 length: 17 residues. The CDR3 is CASSLTHNRVMRGGYTF. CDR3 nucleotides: TGTGCCAGCAGCTTAACGCATAACAGGGTTATGAGAGGTGGCTACACCTTC.

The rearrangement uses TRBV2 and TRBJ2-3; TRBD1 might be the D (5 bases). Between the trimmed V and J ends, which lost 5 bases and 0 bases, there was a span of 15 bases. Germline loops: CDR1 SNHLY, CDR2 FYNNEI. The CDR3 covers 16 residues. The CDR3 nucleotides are TGTGCCAGCAGTCCTAGGGGCAGGCGGAGCACAGATACGCAGTATTTT. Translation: CASSPRGRRSTDTQYF.

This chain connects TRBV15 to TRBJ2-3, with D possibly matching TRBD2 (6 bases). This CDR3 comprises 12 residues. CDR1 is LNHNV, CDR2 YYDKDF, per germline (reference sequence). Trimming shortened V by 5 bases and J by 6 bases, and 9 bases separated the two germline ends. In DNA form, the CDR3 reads TGTGCCACCAGCCGGGACTGGGATACGCAGTATTTT. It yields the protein CATSRDWDTQYF.

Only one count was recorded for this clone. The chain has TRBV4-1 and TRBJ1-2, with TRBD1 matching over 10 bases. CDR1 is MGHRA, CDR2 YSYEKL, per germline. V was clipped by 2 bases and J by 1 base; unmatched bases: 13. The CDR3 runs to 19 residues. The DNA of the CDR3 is TGCGCCAGCAGCCAACTATGGCCGGGACAGGGGCGAGTTAACTATGGCTACACCTTC. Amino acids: CASSQLWPGQGRVNYGYTF.

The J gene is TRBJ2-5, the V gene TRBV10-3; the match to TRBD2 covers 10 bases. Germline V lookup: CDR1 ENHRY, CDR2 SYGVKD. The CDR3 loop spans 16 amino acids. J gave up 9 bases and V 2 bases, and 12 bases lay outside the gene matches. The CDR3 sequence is CAISESGSGGPGAQYF. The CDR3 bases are TGTGCCATCAGTGAGAGTGGTAGCGGGGGGCCGGGGGCCCAGTACTTC.

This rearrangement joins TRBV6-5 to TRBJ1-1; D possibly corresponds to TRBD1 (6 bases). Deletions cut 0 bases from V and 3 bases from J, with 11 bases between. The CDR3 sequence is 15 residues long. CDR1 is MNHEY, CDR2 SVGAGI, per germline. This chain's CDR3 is CASSYSFRGDTEAFF. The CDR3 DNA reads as TGTGCCAGCAGTTACTCGTTCAGGGGTGACACTGAAGCTTTCTTT.

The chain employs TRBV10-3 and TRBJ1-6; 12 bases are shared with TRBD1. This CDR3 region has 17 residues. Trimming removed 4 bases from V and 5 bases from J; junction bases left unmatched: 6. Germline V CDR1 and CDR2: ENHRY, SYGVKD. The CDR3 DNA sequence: TGTGCCATCAGTGTCGGGACAGGGGGCGGCCATAATTCACCCCTCCACTTT. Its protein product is CAISVGTGGGHNSPLHF.

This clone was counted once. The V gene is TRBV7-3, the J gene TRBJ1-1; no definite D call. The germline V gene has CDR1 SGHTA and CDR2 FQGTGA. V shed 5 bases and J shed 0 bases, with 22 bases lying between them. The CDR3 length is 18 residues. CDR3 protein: CASSLTPGDVGMNTEAFF. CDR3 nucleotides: TGTGCCAGCAGCCTTACTCCCGGGGATGTGGGTATGAACACTGAAGCTTTCTTT.

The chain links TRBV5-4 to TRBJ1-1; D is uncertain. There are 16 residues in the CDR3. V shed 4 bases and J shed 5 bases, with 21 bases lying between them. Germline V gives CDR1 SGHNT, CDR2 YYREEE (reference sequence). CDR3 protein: CASSPLKNFLGTEAFF. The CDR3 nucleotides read TGTGCCAGCAGCCCCCTCAAAAACTTTCTCGGGACTGAAGCTTTCTTT.

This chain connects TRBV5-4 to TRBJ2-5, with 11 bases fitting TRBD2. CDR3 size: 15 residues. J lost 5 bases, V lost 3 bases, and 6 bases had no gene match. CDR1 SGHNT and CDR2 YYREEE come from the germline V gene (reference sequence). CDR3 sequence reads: CASSSASGRRETQYF. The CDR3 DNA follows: TGTGCCAGCAGCTCCGCTAGCGGGAGGAGGGAGACCCAGTACTTC.

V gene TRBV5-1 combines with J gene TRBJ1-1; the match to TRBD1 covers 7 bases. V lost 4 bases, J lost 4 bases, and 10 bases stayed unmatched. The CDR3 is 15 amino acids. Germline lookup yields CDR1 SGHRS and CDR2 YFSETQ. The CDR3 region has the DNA TGCGCCAGCAGCCAGGGGACAGACGTGCCCACTGAAGCTTTCTTT. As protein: CASSQGTDVPTEAFF.

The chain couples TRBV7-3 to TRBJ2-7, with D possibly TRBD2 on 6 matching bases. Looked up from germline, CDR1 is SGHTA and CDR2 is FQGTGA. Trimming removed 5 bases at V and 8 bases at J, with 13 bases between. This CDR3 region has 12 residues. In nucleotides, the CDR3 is TGTGCCAGCAGCGATATTAGCGGAAAGCAGTACTTC. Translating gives CASSDISGKQYF.

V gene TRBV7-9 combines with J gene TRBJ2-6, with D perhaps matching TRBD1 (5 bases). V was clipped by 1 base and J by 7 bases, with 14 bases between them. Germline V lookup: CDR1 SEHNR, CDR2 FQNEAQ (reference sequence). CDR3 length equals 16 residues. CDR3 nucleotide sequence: TGTGCCAGCAGCTTAGAGCAGGGCCCCTTAGCCAACGTCCTGACTTTC. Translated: CASSLEQGPLANVLTF.

CDR3 region: CASPGLAGSYEQYF. In DNA, the CDR3 is TGTGCCAGTCCCGGACTAGCGGGAAGCTACGAGCAGTACTTC. This sequence joins TRBV19 and TRBJ2-7; 12 bases are a match to TRBD2. V shed 8 bases and J 3 bases; nucleotides not matched to a gene: 5. From germline, CDR1 is LNHDA and CDR2 SQIVND (reference sequence). CDR3 length: 14 residues.

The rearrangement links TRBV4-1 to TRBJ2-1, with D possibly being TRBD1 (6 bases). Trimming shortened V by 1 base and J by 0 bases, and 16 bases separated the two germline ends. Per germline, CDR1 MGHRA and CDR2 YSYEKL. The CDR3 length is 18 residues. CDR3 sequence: CASSQGLQGTSSYNEQFF. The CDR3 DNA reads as TGCGCCAGCAGCCAAGGACTACAGGGAACGAGCTCCTACAATGAGCAGTTCTTC.

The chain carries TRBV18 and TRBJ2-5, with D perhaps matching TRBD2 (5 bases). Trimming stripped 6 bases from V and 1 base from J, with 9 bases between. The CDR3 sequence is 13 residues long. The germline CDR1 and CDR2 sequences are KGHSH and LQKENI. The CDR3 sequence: CASSPGIQETQYF. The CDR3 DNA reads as TGTGCCAGCTCGCCCGGGATCCAAGAGACCCAGTACTTC.

The CDR3 is CASSLEGRDYGYTF. As DNA, the CDR3 is TGCGCCAGCAGCTTGGAAGGCAGGGACTATGGCTACACCTTC. The chain recombines TRBV5-1 with TRBJ1-2, with D possibly being TRBD1 (5 bases). The germline V gene encodes CDR1 SGHRS and CDR2 YFSETQ. The CDR3 runs 14 residues. V gave up 0 bases and J gave up 3 bases, with 9 bases separating them.

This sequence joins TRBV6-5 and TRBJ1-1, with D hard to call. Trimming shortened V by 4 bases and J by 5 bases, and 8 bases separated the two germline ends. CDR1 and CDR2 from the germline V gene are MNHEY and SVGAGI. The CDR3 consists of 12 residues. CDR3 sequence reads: CASSLAGTEAFF. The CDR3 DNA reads TGTGCCAGCAGTTTAGCGGGGACTGAAGCTTTCTTT.

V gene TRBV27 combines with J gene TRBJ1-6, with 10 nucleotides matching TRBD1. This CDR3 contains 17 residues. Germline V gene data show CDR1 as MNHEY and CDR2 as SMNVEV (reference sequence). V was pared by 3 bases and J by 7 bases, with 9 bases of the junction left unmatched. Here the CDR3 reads CASSFRRGQGINSPLHF. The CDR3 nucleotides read TGTGCCAGCAGTTTCAGGCGGGGACAGGGGATCAATTCACCCCTCCACTTT.